This entry lists 9 T cell receptor beta chains sequenced from one sample in a study of OX40 agonist ivuxolimab in advanced cancers. Profiled with immunoSEQ multiplex PCR; TCRdb holds only in-frame clones, not every one. Here the sample spans approximately 100,000 clones, about nine tenths being singletons. This specimen was CD4+ or CD8+ T cells sorted from blood, taken in a trial of the OX40 agonist ivuxolimab. These receptors all come from an adult with an advanced solid tumor such as melanoma, head and neck, liver or kidney cancer.

The chain employs TRBV18 and TRBJ2-7, with 10 bases identical to TRBD1. Germline V gene sequence: CDR1 KGHSH, CDR2 LQKENI. Unmatched junction bases numbered 7, after V lost 3 bases and J lost 5 bases. This CDR3 has 15 residues. Here the CDR3 DNA reads TGTGCCAGCTCACCGGAGGACAGGGGGATCCACGAGCAGTACTTC. Amino acid sequence: CASSPEDRGIHEQYF.

The rearrangement joins TRBV29-1 to TRBJ1-1, with a weak D call TRBD1 (5 bases). The germline V gene encodes CDR1 SQVTM and CDR2 ANQGSEA. Trimming shortened V by 1 base and J by 1 base, and 13 bases separated the two germline ends. The CDR3 covers 15 residues. The DNA for the CDR3 is TGCAGCGTTGAAGGTGGGGGTAGACGGAACACTGAAGCTTTCTTT. This gives the protein CSVEGGGRRNTEAFF.

This clone turned up a few times. This sequence joins TRBV5-1 and TRBJ2-3; the match to TRBD2 covers 14 bases. The CDR3 runs to 16 residues. V trimming: 0 bases; J trimming: 12 bases; junction bases outside the gene matches: 9. The V gene's germline CDR1 is SGHRS and CDR2 YFSETQ. The CDR3 here is CASSLGGLAGAILQYF. CDR3 nucleotide sequence: TGCGCCAGCAGCTTGGGGGGACTAGCGGGAGCCATACTTCAGTATTTT.

V is TRBV7-9 and J is TRBJ2-6, with no clear D. V was trimmed by 0 bases and J by 0 bases, leaving 9 bases between them. CDR1 is SEHNR, CDR2 FQNEAQ, per germline (reference sequence). The length of the CDR3 is 17 residues. In DNA form, the CDR3 reads TGTGCCAGCAGCTTAGCGGTTGCCCTCTCTGGGGCCAACGTCCTGACTTTC. Protein sequence: CASSLAVALSGANVLTF.

The chain carries TRBV5-8 and TRBJ1-5; D not certain. CDR1 is SGHTS, CDR2 YDEGEE, per germline. The CDR3 has 13 residues. Deletions cut 2 bases from V and 0 bases from J, with 3 bases between. CDR3 bases: TGTGCCAGCAGCTTCAGTAGCAATCAGCCCCAGCATTTT. Translated: CASSFSSNQPQHF.

This rearrangement joins TRBV2 to TRBJ2-1; 9 bases match TRBD2. The CDR3 loop spans 15 amino acids. V lost 7 bases to trimming and J lost 9 bases; unmatched junction nucleotides: 13. CDR1 is SNHLY, CDR2 FYNNEI, per germline. Written as DNA, the CDR3 is TGTGCCAGCATTGCATCGCGAGCGGGAGGAGGTGAGCAGTTCTTC. Protein sequence: CASIASRAGGGEQFF.

V is TRBV18 and J is TRBJ1-1; a possible D gene is TRBD1 (6 bases). V lost 2 bases and J 1 base, leaving 11 bases between the germline ends. CDR1 and CDR2 from the germline V gene are KGHSH and LQKENI. The CDR3 totals 15 residues. The CDR3 bases are TGTGCCAGCTCACCAGGGACACCCCAGAACACTGAAGCTTTCTTT. Amino acid sequence: CASSPGTPQNTEAFF.

The chain recombines TRBV18 with TRBJ2-2; D possibly corresponds to TRBD2 (5 bases). The CDR3 has 15 residues. Germline CDR1 reads KGHSH; CDR2 reads LQKENI. Trimming shortened V by 1 base and J by 7 bases, and 13 bases separated the two germline ends. The CDR3 sequence is CASSPLTRRGGELFF. The CDR3 DNA reads TGTGCCAGCTCACCACTTACTAGGCGAGGCGGGGAGCTGTTTTTT.

The J gene is TRBJ2-6, the V gene TRBV5-6; 9 positions match TRBD1. With 4 bases clipped from V and 3 bases from J, the junction kept 14 bases outside the gene matches. Germline loops: CDR1 SGHDT, CDR2 YYEEEE. The CDR3 spans 19 residues. CDR3 region: CASSRPGTGTEDGANVLTF. As DNA, the CDR3 is TGTGCCAGCAGCCGTCCCGGGACAGGGACGGAGGATGGGGCCAACGTCCTGACTTTC.